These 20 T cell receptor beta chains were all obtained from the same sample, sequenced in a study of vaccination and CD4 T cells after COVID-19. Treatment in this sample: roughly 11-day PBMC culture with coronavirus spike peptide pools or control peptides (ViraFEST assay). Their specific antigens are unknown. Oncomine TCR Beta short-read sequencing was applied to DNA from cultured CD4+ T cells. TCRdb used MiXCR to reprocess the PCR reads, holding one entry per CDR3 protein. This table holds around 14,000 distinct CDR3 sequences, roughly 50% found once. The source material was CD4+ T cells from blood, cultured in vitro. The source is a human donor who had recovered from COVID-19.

The CDR3 region is CSARDPWDLQGSPLHF. Written as DNA, the CDR3 is TGCAGTGCTAGAGATCCCTGGGACCTCCAAGGGTCACCCCTCCACTTT. V usage is TRBV20-1 and J usage is TRBJ1-6; D perhaps matches TRBD1 (5 bases). From germline, CDR1 is DFQATT and CDR2 SNEGSKA (reference sequence). The CDR3 runs 16 residues. Trimming left V 0 bases short and J 10 bases short, with 19 bases between.

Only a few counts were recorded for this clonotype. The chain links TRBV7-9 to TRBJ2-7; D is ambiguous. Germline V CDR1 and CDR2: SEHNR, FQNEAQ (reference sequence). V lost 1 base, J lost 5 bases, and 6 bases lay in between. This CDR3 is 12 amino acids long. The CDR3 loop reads CASSLVEDEQYF. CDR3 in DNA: TGTGCCAGCAGCTTAGTGGAAGACGAGCAGTACTTC.

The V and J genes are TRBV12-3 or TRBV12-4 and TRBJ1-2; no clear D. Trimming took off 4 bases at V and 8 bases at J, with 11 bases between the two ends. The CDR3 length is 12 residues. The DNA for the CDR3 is TGTGCCAGCAGTTCCGAAGGAGGAGGCTACACCTTC. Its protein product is CASSSEGGGYTF.

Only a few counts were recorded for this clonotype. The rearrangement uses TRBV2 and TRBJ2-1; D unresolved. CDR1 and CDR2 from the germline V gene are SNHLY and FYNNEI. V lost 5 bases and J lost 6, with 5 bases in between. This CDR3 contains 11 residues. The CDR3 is CASSYSNEQFF. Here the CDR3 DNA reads TGTGCCAGCAGTTATAGCAATGAGCAGTTCTTC.

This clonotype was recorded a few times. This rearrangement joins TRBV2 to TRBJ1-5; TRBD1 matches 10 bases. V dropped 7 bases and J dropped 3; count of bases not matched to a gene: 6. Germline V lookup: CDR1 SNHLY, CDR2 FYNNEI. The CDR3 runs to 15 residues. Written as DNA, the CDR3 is TGTGCCAGCAAATCGGGACAGGGGATCAATCAGCCCCAGCATTTT. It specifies CASKSGQGINQPQHF.

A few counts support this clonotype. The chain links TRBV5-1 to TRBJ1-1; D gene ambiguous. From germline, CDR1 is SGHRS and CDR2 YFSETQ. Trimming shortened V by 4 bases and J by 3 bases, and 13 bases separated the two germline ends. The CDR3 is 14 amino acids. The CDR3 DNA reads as TGCGCCAGCAGCCCGGAAGGCGGAGACACTGAAGCTTTCTTT. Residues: CASSPEGGDTEAFF.

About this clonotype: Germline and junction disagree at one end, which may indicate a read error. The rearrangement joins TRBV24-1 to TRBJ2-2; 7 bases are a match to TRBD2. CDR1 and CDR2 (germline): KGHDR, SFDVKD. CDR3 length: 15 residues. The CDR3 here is CAASEGLVSTGELFF. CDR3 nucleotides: TGTGCCGCCAGTGAAGGACTAGTCTCCACCGGGGAGCTGTTTTTT.

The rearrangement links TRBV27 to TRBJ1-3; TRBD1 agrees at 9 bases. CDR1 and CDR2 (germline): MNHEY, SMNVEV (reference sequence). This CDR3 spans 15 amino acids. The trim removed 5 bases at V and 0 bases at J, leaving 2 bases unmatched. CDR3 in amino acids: CASSLQGASGNTIYF. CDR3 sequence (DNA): TGTGCCAGCAGTCTACAGGGGGCCTCTGGAAACACCATATATTTT.

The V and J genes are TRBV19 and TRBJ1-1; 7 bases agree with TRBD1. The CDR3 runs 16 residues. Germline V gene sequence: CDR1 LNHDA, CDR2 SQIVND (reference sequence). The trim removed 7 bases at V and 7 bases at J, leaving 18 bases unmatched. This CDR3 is CASKASGTGAQGEAFF. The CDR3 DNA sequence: TGTGCCAGTAAGGCCTCCGGCACAGGGGCGCAGGGTGAAGCTTTCTTT.

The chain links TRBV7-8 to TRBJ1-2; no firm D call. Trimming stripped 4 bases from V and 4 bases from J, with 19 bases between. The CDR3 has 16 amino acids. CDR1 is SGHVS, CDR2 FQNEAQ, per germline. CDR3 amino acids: CASSSRVGRNIYGYTF. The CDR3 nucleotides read TGTGCCAGCAGCTCTAGGGTTGGTCGGAATATCTATGGCTACACCTTC.

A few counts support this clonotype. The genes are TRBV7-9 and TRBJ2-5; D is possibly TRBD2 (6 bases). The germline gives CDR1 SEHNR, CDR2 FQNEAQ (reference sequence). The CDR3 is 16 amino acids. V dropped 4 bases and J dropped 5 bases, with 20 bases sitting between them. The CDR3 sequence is CASSWEAGLLGETQYF. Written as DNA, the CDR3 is TGTGCCAGCAGCTGGGAGGCGGGACTTCTCGGGGAGACCCAGTACTTC.

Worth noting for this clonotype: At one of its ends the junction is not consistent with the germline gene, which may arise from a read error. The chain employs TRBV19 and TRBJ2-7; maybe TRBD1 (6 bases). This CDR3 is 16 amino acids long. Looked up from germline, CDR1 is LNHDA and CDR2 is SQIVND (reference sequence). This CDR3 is CASSYKGDPSPREQYF. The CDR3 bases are TGTGCCAGTAGCTATAAGGGGGATCCCTCACCCCGCGAGCAGTACTTT. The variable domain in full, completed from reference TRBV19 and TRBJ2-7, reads DGGITQSPKYLFRKEGQNVTLSCEQNLNHDAMYWYRQDPGQGLRLIYYSQIVNDFQKGDIAEGYSVSREKKESFPLTVTSAQKNPTAFYLCASSYKGDPSPREQYFGPGTRLTVT.

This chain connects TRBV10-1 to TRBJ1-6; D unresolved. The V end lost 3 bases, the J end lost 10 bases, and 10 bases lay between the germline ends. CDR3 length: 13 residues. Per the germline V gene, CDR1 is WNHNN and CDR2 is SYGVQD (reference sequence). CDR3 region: CASSENRESPLHF. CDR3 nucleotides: TGCGCCAGCAGTGAAAACAGAGAATCACCCCTCCACTTT.

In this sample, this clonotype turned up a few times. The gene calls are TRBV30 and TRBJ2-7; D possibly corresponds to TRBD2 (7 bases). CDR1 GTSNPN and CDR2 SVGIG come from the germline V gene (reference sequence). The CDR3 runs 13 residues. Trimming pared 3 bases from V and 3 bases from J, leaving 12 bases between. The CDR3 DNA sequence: TGTGCCTGGAGAACGGGGGGCAACTACGAGCAGTACTTC. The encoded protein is CAWRTGGNYEQYF.

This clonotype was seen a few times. The CDR3 sequence: CASSTPGQGGSPLHF. CDR3 nucleotides: TGTGCCAGCAGTACACCGGGACAGGGGGGCTCACCCCTCCACTTT. This rearrangement joins TRBV6-1 to TRBJ1-6; TRBD1 matches 11 bases. The CDR3 is 15 amino acids. The germline gives CDR1 MNHNS, CDR2 SASEGT. V gave up 5 bases and J gave up 10 bases; unmatched junction bases: 7.

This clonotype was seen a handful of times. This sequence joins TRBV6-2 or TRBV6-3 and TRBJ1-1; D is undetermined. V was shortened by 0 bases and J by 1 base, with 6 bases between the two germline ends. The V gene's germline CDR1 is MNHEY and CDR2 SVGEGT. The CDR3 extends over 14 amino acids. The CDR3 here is CASSYSVQNTEAFF. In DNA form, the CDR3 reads TGTGCCAGCAGTTACTCGGTCCAGAACACTGAAGCTTTCTTT.

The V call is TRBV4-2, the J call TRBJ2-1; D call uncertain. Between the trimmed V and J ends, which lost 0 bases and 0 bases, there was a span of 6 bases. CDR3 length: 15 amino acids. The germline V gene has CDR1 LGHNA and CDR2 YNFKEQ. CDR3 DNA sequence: TGTGCCAGCAGCCAAGAGGTCGCCTCCTACAATGAGCAGTTCTTC. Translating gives CASSQEVASYNEQFF.

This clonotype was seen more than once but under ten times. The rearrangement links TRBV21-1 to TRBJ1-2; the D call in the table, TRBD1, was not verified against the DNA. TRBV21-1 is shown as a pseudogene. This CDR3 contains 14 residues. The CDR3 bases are TGTGCCAGAGGGGTTCTTCAATGGGTGTGGGGCTACACCTTC. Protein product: CARGVLQWVWGYTF.

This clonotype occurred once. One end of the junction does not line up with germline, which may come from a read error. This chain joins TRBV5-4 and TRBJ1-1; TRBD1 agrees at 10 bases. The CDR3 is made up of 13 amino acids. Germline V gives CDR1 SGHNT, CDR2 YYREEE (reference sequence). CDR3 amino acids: CASSSTGGFPFPF. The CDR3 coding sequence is TGTGCCAGCAGTTCGACAGGGGGCTTTCCCTTTCCTTTT.

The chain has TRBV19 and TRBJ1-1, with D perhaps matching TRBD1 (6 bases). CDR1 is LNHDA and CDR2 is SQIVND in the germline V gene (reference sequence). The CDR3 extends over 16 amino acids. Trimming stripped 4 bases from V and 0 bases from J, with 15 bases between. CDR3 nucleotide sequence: TGTGCCAGTAGTAGAGGGCAGGGGCTAGTGAACACTGAAGCTTTCTTT. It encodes CASSRGQGLVNTEAFF.